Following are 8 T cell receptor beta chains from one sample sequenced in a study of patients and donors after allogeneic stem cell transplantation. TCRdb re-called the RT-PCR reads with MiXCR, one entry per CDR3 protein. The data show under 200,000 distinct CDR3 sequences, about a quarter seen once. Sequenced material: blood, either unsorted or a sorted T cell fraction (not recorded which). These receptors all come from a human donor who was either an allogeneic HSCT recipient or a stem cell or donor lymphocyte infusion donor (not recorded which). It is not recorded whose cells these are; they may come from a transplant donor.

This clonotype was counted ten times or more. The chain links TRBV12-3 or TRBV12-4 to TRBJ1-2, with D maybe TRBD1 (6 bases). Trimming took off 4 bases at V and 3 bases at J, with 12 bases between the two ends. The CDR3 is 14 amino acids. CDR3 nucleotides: TGTGCCAGCAGTTCCCAAGAGGGGGACTATGGCTACACCTTC. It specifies CASSSQEGDYGYTF.

The CDR3 sequence: CASSIRRTEAFF. The CDR3 coding sequence is TGTGCCAGTAGTATTCGGAGAACTGAAGCTTTCTTT. The chain recombines TRBV19 with TRBJ1-1; D unclear. The V end lost 3 bases, the J end lost 5 bases, and 7 bases lay between the germline ends. The CDR3 is made up of 12 amino acids. The germline gives CDR1 LNHDA, CDR2 SQIVND (reference sequence).

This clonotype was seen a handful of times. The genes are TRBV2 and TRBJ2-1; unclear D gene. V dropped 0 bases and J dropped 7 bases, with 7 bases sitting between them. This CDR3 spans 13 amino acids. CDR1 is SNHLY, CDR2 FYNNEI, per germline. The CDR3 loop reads CASSEAPSNEQFF. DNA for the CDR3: TGTGCCAGCAGTGAAGCGCCGAGTAATGAGCAGTTCTTC.

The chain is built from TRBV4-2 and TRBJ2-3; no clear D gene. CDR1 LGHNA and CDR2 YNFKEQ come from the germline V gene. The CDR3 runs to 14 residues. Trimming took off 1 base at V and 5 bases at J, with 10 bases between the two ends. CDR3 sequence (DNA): TGTGCCAGCAGCCAAGGGACCAACGAAGATACGCAGTATTTT. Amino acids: CASSQGTNEDTQYF.

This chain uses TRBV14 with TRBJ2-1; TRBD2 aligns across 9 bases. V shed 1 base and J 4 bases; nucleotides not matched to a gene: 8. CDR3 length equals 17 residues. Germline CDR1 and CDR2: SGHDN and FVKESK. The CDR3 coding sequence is TGTGCCAGCAGCCAAGCAAGCGGGAGGTCGATTTACAATGAGCAGTTCTTC. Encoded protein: CASSQASGRSIYNEQFF.

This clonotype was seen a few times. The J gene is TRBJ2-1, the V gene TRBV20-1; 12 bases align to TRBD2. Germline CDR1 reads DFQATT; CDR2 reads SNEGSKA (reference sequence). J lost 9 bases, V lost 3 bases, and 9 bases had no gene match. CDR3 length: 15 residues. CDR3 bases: TGCAGTGCTAGTAACCCTAGCGGGAGGGGTCGTGAGCAGTTCTTC. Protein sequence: CSASNPSGRGREQFF.

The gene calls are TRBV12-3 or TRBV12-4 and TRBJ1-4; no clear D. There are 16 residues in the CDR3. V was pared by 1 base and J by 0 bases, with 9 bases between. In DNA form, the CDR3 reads TGTGCCAGCAGTTTAGAGCAGACTGCAACTAATGAAAAACTGTTTTTT. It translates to CASSLEQTATNEKLFF.

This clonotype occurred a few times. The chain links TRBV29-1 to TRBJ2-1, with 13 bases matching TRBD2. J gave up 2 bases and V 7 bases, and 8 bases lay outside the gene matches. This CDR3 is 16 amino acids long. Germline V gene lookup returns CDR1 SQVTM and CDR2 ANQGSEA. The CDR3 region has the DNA TGCAGCGCCCAAGGGACTAGCGGGACCCCCTACAATGAGCAGTTCTTC. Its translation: CSAQGTSGTPYNEQFF.